This T cell receptor (beta chain) was sequenced during a study of T cells after yellow fever vaccination. This clonotype was counted between two and nine times. Its antigen remains unknown. CDR1 and CDR2 from the germline V gene are SGHTA and FQGTGA. This CDR3 comprises 14 residues. V was pared by 6 bases and J by 9 bases, with 18 bases between. Regarding the study as a whole: The booster saw the reappearance of most primary-vaccination clones (roughly 95% CD4, 88% CD8). The secondary T-cell response peaked on day 5, not day 15, but was weaker. In FACS-sorted repertoires, abundant clonotypes from the bulk population could appear as contaminants.

In making TCR cDNA, 5'RACE template switching added a universal primer site and UMIs to it. In TCRdb, the 5' RACE reads were re-called with MiXCR into one record per CDR3 protein. The table has a few hundred thousand distinct CDR3 sequences, about 19% seen once. This receptor was identified in a man under 40 who received the YFV17D yellow fever vaccine. The V and J genes are TRBV7-3 and TRBJ2-1; tentative D call: TRBD1 (7 bases). The sequencing here drew on PBMCs, taken 15 days after the yellow fever booster vaccination. CDR3 DNA: TGTGCCAGCAGTAACCAGGGGGGCCCGGCTGAGCAGTTCTTC. Translating it yields CASSNQGGPAEQFF.